A selection of T cell receptor beta chains follows, all from one sample in a study of CXCR3-negative and CXCR3-positive naive CD8 T cells. TCRdb re-analyzed the 5' RACE reads; it lists each CDR3 protein once, without DNA. The sample totals some 130,000 distinct CDR3 sequences. The sequenced material came from naive CXCR3- CD8+ T cells from blood. Receptor source: a human donor in good health. Some clones in this sample may be carry-over from other donors' samples. Each CDR3 is given with its conserved first and last residue. Fields, in order: V gene, clone size, J gene, CDR3 length, CDR3 protein. Some rows have no size entry. The others give once, few or many, or a class for an expanded clone.

>TRBV7-2|.|TRBJ1-6|15
CASSLAGVYNSPLHF
>TRBV25-1|.|TRBJ2-2|16
CASSDGPETNTGELFF
>TRBV7-9|.|TRBJ2-7|12
CASSDEYYEQYF
>TRBV29-1|.|TRBJ2-1|14
CSVEHRGPRNEQFF
>TRBV24-1|.|TRBJ1-1|13
CATRTIGSTEAFF
>TRBV13|.|TRBJ1-1|11
CASSLEAEAFF
>TRBV29-1|.|TRBJ2-7|14
CSVDSRESPYEQYF
>TRBV5-6|.|TRBJ2-2|18
CASRITNNREGNTGELFF
>TRBV3-1|.|TRBJ2-3|18
CASSPGTSGSGSTDTQYF
>TRBV27|.|TRBJ1-5|14
CASSLTQGGQPQHF
>TRBV9|.|TRBJ2-5|13
CASSTGLQETQYF
>TRBV7-8|.|TRBJ2-2|16
CASSSLPGRNTGELFF
>TRBV7-8|.|TRBJ2-7|15
CASSLDQRLGFEQYF
>TRBV7-3|.|TRBJ2-2|16
CASSWGLAAGTGELFF
>TRBV7-9|.|TRBJ2-4|15
CASSTIIPLENIQYF
>TRBV28|.|TRBJ1-2|15
CASSLSAQGSYGYTF
>TRBV7-8|.|TRBJ2-2|19
CASSLYIQRSPSYTGELFF
>TRBV29-1|.|TRBJ2-5|13
CSVVWGNQETQYF
>TRBV7-9|.|TRBJ2-7|21
CASSLSRPGTGTEYPSYEQYF
>TRBV29-1|.|TRBJ1-1|13
CSVEQGGNTEAFF
>TRBV2|.|TRBJ2-7|13
CASSEYEYYEQYF
>TRBV29-1|.|TRBJ2-7|15
CSVEEAGTTSYEQYF
>TRBV7-2|.|TRBJ2-1|15
CASSLPGLARDEQFF
>TRBV4-1|.|TRBJ2-6|14
CVSHEGDGANVLTF
>TRBV12-3/TRBV12-4|.|TRBJ1-1|14
CASSLSARNTEAFF
>TRBV7-9|.|TRBJ1-3|17
CASSPPQTGRSGNTIYF
>TRBV27|.|TRBJ2-7|16
CASSLSKRGTGNEQYF
>TRBV5-1|medium-sized|TRBJ2-4|17
CASSPDASGGFGNIQYF
>TRBV11-2|.|TRBJ2-3|15
CASSGGGGGTDTQYF
>TRBV7-2|.|TRBJ2-7|15
CASSLWLAGHYEQYF
>TRBV10-3|.|TRBJ2-2|18
CAISELRQGPTNTGELFF
>TRBV29-1|.|TRBJ2-7|14
CSVVLAGKIYEQYF
>TRBV20-1|.|TRBJ2-7|13
CSARPRGSGEQYF
>TRBV2|.|TRBJ2-7|15
CASSEAGLISYEQYF
>TRBV7-9|.|TRBJ2-7|13
CASTGQGRFEQYF
>TRBV4-3|.|TRBJ1-1|14
CASSQDGTGTEAFF
>TRBV7-8|.|TRBJ1-5|17
CASSASLINLYNQPQHF
>TRBV19|.|TRBJ2-1|15
CASSPGMSSYNEQFF
>TRBV7-9|.|TRBJ2-7|14
CASSSLDGFYEQYF
>TRBV7-2|.|TRBJ1-4|18
CASSLWTGGRATNEKLFF
>TRBV27|.|TRBJ1-5|15
CASGAGPSGNQPQHF
>TRBV4-3|.|TRBJ2-1|17
CASSQEGVASPYNEQFF
>TRBV15|.|TRBJ2-1|13
CATSSGRYNEQFF
>TRBV7-9|.|TRBJ2-7|12
CASSFGNYEQYF
>TRBV14|.|TRBJ1-2|13
CASRETGNYGYTF
>TRBV29-1|.|TRBJ2-1|14
CSVEDRSSYNEQFF
>TRBV28|.|TRBJ2-1|13
CASTAGGYEEQFF
>TRBV6-2/TRBV6-3|.|TRBJ2-1|13
CASSDRFFDEQFF
>TRBV29-1|.|TRBJ1-1|11
CSVELNTEAFF